This TCR beta chain was sequenced for a study of identical twins. The study, taken as a whole, reports: Abundant beta clonotypes from cord blood had fewer insertions, unlike memory repertoires, which showed none. The study found that models underestimated out-of-frame TCR alpha sharing in monozygotic twins.

TCRdb reanalysed the 5' RACE reads using MiXCR and keeps one entry per CDR3 protein. The table has roughly 350,000 distinct CDR3 sequences, around 9.7% seen once. All donors were healthy Caucasians. Comment on this clonotype: Its antigen remains unidentified.

Sequenced input: naive T cells sorted from blood. The TCR sequence derives from a woman between 45 and 60 years old in good health.

CDR3 nucleotides: TGCGCCAGCAGCTTTGGGCTAGTGGGAGAAGAGACCCAGTACTTC. Translating it yields CASSFGLVGEETQYF. The chain links TRBV5-1 to TRBJ2-5; TRBD2 is a possible D gene (5 bases). With 2 bases removed from V and 3 bases from J, the gap between germline ends came to 14 bases. Per germline, CDR1 SGHRS and CDR2 YFSETQ. CDR3 length: 15 amino acids.